Listed below are T cell receptor beta chains from one sample, sequenced in a study of blood T cell repertoires in COVID-19. The protocol was immunoSEQ multiplex PCR, while the TCRdb copy is restricted to in-frame clones and leaves out a portion. There are fewer than 200,000 clones in the sample; just under 85% occur only once, and approximately 21% lies in the top ten. Sequenced input: peripheral blood. The source of these receptors is a woman older than 75 with acute or convalescent COVID-19. Both conserved end residues are part of each CDR3. The D gene is left open where the match is weak. Size is stated for part of the rows, as once, few or many counts, or as a class when the clone is expanded.

j_call: TRBJ2-5; v_call: TRBV29-1; clone_size: NA; d_call: TRBD2; cdr3_nt: TGCAGCGTTGAATTGTTGGGACTAGCGGGAGGGGAGACCCAGTACTTC; cdr3_aa: CSVELLGLAGGETQYF
j_call: TRBJ2-7; v_call: TRBV12-3/TRBV12-4; clone_size: NA; d_call: NA; cdr3_nt: TGTGCCAGCAGTTTAAACAGATACTACGAGCAGTACTTC; cdr3_aa: CASSLNRYYEQYF
j_call: TRBJ2-1; v_call: TRBV5-4; clone_size: NA; d_call: TRBD2; cdr3_nt: TGTGCCAGCAGCCGGGGGGGGACCCGGGCGTCTGAGCAGTTCTTC; cdr3_aa: CASSRGGTRASEQFF
j_call: TRBJ2-7; v_call: TRBV7-9; clone_size: NA; d_call: TRBD2; cdr3_nt: TGTGCCAGCAGCTCCCCCGGGAGGGTTCCGGGGCAGTACTTC; cdr3_aa: CASSSPGRVPGQYF
j_call: TRBJ1-4; v_call: TRBV27; clone_size: NA; d_call: NA; cdr3_nt: TGTGCCAGCAGTTTATTTCAGGGGCATGCAACTAATGAAAAACTGTTTTTT; cdr3_aa: CASSLFQGHATNEKLFF
j_call: TRBJ2-7; v_call: TRBV6-5; clone_size: NA; d_call: TRBD2; cdr3_nt: TGTGCCAGCCGCCCAGTCGGGGGGGCCGAGCAGTACTTC; cdr3_aa: CASRPVGGAEQYF
j_call: TRBJ2-3; v_call: TRBV11-2; clone_size: NA; d_call: NA; cdr3_nt: TGTGCCAGCAGCACCTTGACAGCGAGCACAGATACGCAGTATTTT; cdr3_aa: CASSTLTASTDTQYF
j_call: TRBJ2-7; v_call: TRBV7-8; clone_size: NA; d_call: TRBD2; cdr3_nt: TGTGCCAGCAGCTTAGCGGCTAGCGGGGCCTACGAGCAGTACTTC; cdr3_aa: CASSLAASGAYEQYF
j_call: TRBJ2-3; v_call: TRBV6-4; clone_size: few; d_call: TRBD1; cdr3_nt: TGTGCCAGCAGTGACGCCGGGGACAGGGGGCCTAATGGCCCCACAGATACGCAGTATTTT; cdr3_aa: CASSDAGDRGPNGPTDTQYF
j_call: TRBJ1-1; v_call: TRBV19; clone_size: NA; d_call: NA; cdr3_nt: TGTGCCAGTAGTATCTGGGGGCGAATCAACACTGAAGCTTTCTTT; cdr3_aa: CASSIWGRINTEAFF
j_call: TRBJ2-5; v_call: TRBV11-3; clone_size: once; d_call: TRBD2; cdr3_nt: TGTGCCAGCAGCCAAGGGAGGGCATGGGAGACCCAGTACTTC; cdr3_aa: CASSQGRAWETQYF
j_call: TRBJ2-1; v_call: TRBV27; clone_size: NA; d_call: TRBD2; cdr3_nt: TGTGCCAGCAGTTTGCCATTAGCGGGAGGGCCCTACAATGAGCAGTTCTTC; cdr3_aa: CASSLPLAGGPYNEQFF
j_call: TRBJ1-2; v_call: TRBV12-3/TRBV12-4; clone_size: NA; d_call: NA; cdr3_nt: TGTGCCAGCAGTTCCCTGGGGCATGGTGGCTACACCTTC; cdr3_aa: CASSSLGHGGYTF
j_call: TRBJ1-5; v_call: TRBV2; clone_size: NA; d_call: NA; cdr3_nt: TGTGCCAGCAGTTTGGCTAGCAATCAGCCCCAGCATTTT; cdr3_aa: CASSLASNQPQHF
j_call: TRBJ1-5; v_call: TRBV24-1; clone_size: NA; d_call: NA; cdr3_nt: TGTGCCACCAGTGCCGGACGGGACAATCAGCCCCAGCATTTT; cdr3_aa: CATSAGRDNQPQHF
j_call: TRBJ2-7; v_call: TRBV6-6; clone_size: few; d_call: TRBD2; cdr3_nt: TGTGCCAGCAGTCAAACTAGCGGGAGGGGGTCAGACGAGCAGTACTTC; cdr3_aa: CASSQTSGRGSDEQYF
j_call: TRBJ2-7; v_call: TRBV9; clone_size: NA; d_call: NA; cdr3_nt: TGTGCCAGCAGCGTAGATCCTGCGGGCAGGGGTCACGAGCAGTACTTC; cdr3_aa: CASSVDPAGRGHEQYF
j_call: TRBJ2-7; v_call: TRBV7-9; clone_size: NA; d_call: TRBD1; cdr3_nt: TGTGCCAGCAGCTCCCGACCGGGACAGGGGGCCTACGAGCAGTACTTC; cdr3_aa: CASSSRPGQGAYEQYF
j_call: TRBJ2-7; v_call: TRBV25-1; clone_size: NA; d_call: NA; cdr3_nt: TGTGCCAGCAGTGAGCCTTCCGGGGCCTACGAGCAGTACTTC; cdr3_aa: CASSEPSGAYEQYF
j_call: TRBJ2-7; v_call: TRBV3-1/TRBV3-2; clone_size: NA; d_call: NA; cdr3_nt: TGTGCCAGCAGCCCGAGTTTCGGCGGTTCCTACGAGCAGTACTTC; cdr3_aa: CASSPSFGGSYEQYF
j_call: TRBJ1-1; v_call: TRBV18; clone_size: NA; d_call: TRBD1; cdr3_nt: TGTGCCAGCTCCACAGGGGGCCTAAACACTGAAGCTTTCTTT; cdr3_aa: CASSTGGLNTEAFF
j_call: TRBJ2-1; v_call: TRBV11-3; clone_size: NA; d_call: TRBD1; cdr3_nt: TGTGCCAGCGGTGTAGGGGGCGCGGACAATGAGCAGTTCTTC; cdr3_aa: CASGVGGADNEQFF
j_call: TRBJ2-7; v_call: TRBV5-4; clone_size: NA; d_call: TRBD2; cdr3_nt: TGTGCCAGCAGCGTGGGCGGGAGCTACGAGCAGTACTTC; cdr3_aa: CASSVGGSYEQYF
j_call: TRBJ1-1; v_call: TRBV19; clone_size: NA; d_call: NA; cdr3_nt: TGTGCCAGTAGAAAACCCCAGGGAAAAGACACTGAAGCTTTCTTT; cdr3_aa: CASRKPQGKDTEAFF
j_call: TRBJ1-5; v_call: TRBV2; clone_size: NA; d_call: TRBD1; cdr3_nt: TGTGCCAGCAACGACAGGGACGGCCAGCCCCAGCATTTT; cdr3_aa: CASNDRDGQPQHF
j_call: TRBJ2-5; v_call: TRBV24-1; clone_size: NA; d_call: NA; cdr3_nt: TGTGCCACCAGTGCAAGGACCGGGATTGAAGAGACCCAGTACTTC; cdr3_aa: CATSARTGIEETQYF
j_call: TRBJ2-1; v_call: TRBV9; clone_size: once; d_call: NA; cdr3_nt: TGTGCCAGCAGCGTAGAGTTGGGGGGGCCCTACAATGAGCAGTTCTTC; cdr3_aa: CASSVELGGPYNEQFF
j_call: TRBJ2-1; v_call: TRBV28; clone_size: NA; d_call: TRBD2; cdr3_nt: TGTGCCAGCAGCCCCTCGGGCGGGAGGGCCCTCAATGAGCAGTTCTTC; cdr3_aa: CASSPSGGRALNEQFF
j_call: TRBJ2-1; v_call: TRBV29-1; clone_size: NA; d_call: TRBD2; cdr3_nt: TGCAGCGTTGAAGATTGGAAGCGGGAGAGGCTACACAATGAGCAGTTCTTC; cdr3_aa: CSVEDWKRERLHNEQFF
j_call: TRBJ1-5; v_call: TRBV25-1; clone_size: once; d_call: NA; cdr3_nt: TGTGCCAGCAGCCCACAGGGAGGGGGCAATCAGCCCCAGCATTTT; cdr3_aa: CASSPQGGGNQPQHF
j_call: TRBJ1-5; v_call: TRBV25-1; clone_size: NA; d_call: NA; cdr3_nt: TGTGCCAGCAGTGGGTGGGGGGGCGGACAGCCCCAGCATTTT; cdr3_aa: CASSGWGGGQPQHF
j_call: TRBJ2-1; v_call: TRBV5-1; clone_size: NA; d_call: TRBD1; cdr3_nt: TGCGCCAGCAGCTTTGACAGGGCCTACAATGAGCAGTTCTTC; cdr3_aa: CASSFDRAYNEQFF
j_call: TRBJ1-2; v_call: TRBV16; clone_size: few; d_call: TRBD1; cdr3_nt: TGTGCCAGCAGCCAATCTCAATCAGGGGGTGGCTACACCTTC; cdr3_aa: CASSQSQSGGGYTF
j_call: TRBJ2-1; v_call: TRBV10-2; clone_size: few; d_call: TRBD2; cdr3_nt: TGCGCCAGCAGTGAGTTCCCGAGGACTAGCGGGAGTGATGAGCAGTTCTTC; cdr3_aa: CASSEFPRTSGSDEQFF
j_call: TRBJ1-1; v_call: TRBV7-9; clone_size: NA; d_call: TRBD1; cdr3_nt: TGTGCCAGCAGCACCGGGACAGGGTGGAAAGCTTTCTTT; cdr3_aa: CASSTGTGWKAFF
j_call: TRBJ2-7; v_call: TRBV11-2; clone_size: NA; d_call: NA; cdr3_nt: TGTGCCAGCAGCTCCGGACAAGTCCACGAGCAGTACTTC; cdr3_aa: CASSSGQVHEQYF
j_call: TRBJ2-3; v_call: TRBV2; clone_size: NA; d_call: NA; cdr3_nt: TGTGCCAGCAGTGACCAGCGCCTTGGTACAGATACGCAGTATTTT; cdr3_aa: CASSDQRLGTDTQYF
j_call: TRBJ2-3; v_call: TRBV7-2; clone_size: NA; d_call: TRBD1; cdr3_nt: TGTGCCAGCAGCCCCGGGACAGAAGCTAGCACAGATACGCAGTATTTT; cdr3_aa: CASSPGTEASTDTQYF
j_call: TRBJ1-1; v_call: TRBV21-1; clone_size: NA; d_call: NA; cdr3_nt: TGTGCCAGCAGCCCTGGACAGTGGGATATGGACACTGAAGCTTTCTTT; cdr3_aa: CASSPGQWDMDTEAFF
j_call: TRBJ2-1; v_call: TRBV6-5; clone_size: NA; d_call: TRBD2; cdr3_nt: TGTGCCAGCAGTTGGGTAAGCGGGACTTCCTACAATGAGCAGTTCTTC; cdr3_aa: CASSWVSGTSYNEQFF
j_call: TRBJ2-2; v_call: TRBV3-1/TRBV3-2; clone_size: once; d_call: NA; cdr3_nt: TGTGCCAGCAGCCTCAGGCGGGCCAAAGCTGGGGAGCTGTTTTTT; cdr3_aa: CASSLRRAKAGELFF
j_call: TRBJ1-1; v_call: TRBV6-2/TRBV6-3; clone_size: NA; d_call: NA; cdr3_nt: TGTGCCAGCAGTTACTCAATTCGAACAACTGAAGCTTTCTTT; cdr3_aa: CASSYSIRTTEAFF
j_call: TRBJ2-5; v_call: TRBV12-1; clone_size: once; d_call: NA; cdr3_nt: TGTGCCAGCAGCCCCACTAGAACACAAGAGACCCAGTACTTC; cdr3_aa: CASSPTRTQETQYF
j_call: TRBJ1-3; v_call: TRBV15; clone_size: NA; d_call: NA; cdr3_nt: TGTGCCACCAGCAGAGAGGGGCGGACGGTGGGAAACACCATATATTTT; cdr3_aa: CATSREGRTVGNTIYF